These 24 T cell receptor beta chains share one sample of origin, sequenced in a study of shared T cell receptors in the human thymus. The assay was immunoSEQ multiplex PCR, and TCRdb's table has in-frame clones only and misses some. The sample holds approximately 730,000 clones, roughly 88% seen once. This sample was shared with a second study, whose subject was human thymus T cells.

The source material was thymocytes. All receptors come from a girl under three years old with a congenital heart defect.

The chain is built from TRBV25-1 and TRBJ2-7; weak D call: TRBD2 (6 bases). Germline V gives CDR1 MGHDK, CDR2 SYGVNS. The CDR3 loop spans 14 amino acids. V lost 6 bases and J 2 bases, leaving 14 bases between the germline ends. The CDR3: CASREGLNPYEQYF. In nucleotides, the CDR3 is TGTGCCAGCAGAGAGGGACTCAATCCCTACGAGCAGTACTTC.

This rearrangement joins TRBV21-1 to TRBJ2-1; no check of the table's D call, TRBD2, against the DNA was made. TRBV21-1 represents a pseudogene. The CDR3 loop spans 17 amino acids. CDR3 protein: CASSKLPSTSGGLRQFF. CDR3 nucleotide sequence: TGTGCCAGCAGCAAGTTGCCTAGTACTAGCGGGGGGTTAAGGCAGTTCTTC.

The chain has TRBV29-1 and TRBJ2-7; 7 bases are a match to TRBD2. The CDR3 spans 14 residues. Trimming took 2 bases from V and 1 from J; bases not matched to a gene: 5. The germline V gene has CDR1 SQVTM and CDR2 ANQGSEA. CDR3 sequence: CSVENRGESYEQYF. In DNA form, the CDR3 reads TGCAGCGTTGAAAACCGGGGGGAGTCCTACGAGCAGTACTTC.

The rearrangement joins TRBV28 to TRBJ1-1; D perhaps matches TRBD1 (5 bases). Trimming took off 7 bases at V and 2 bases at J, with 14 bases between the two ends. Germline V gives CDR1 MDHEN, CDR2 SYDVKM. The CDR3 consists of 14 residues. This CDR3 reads CASNLDRYNTEAFF. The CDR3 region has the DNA TGTGCCAGCAACCTAGACAGATATAACACTGAAGCTTTCTTT.

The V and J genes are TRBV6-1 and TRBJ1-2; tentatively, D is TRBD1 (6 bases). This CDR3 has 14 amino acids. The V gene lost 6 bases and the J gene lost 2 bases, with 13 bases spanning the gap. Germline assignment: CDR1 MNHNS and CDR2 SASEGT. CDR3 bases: TGTGCCAGCAGACCTGAACAGGGAAACTATGGCTACACCTTC. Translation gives CASRPEQGNYGYTF.

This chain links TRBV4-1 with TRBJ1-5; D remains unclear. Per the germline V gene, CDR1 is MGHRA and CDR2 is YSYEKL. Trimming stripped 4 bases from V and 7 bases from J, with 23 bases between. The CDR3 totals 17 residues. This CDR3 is CASSPPWFPMRRQPQHF. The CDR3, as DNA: TGCGCCAGCAGCCCTCCATGGTTTCCCATGCGTCGGCAGCCCCAGCATTTT.

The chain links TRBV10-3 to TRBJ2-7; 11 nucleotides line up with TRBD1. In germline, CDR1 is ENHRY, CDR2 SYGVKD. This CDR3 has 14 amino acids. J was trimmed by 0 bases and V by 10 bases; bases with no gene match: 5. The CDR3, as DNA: TGTGCCACCCGGACAGGGGGCCCCTCCTACGAGCAGTACTTC. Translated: CATRTGGPSYEQYF.

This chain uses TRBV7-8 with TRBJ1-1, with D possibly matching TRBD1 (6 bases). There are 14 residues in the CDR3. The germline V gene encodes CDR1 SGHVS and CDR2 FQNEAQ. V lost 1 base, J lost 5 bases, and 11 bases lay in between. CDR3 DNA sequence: TGTGCCAGCAGCTTAGAACAGGGAAAGACTGAAGCTTTCTTT. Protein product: CASSLEQGKTEAFF.

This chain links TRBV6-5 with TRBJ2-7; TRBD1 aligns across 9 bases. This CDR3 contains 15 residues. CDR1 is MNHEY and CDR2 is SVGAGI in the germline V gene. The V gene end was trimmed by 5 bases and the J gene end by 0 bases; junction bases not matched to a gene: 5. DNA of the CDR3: TGTGCCAGCAGTCCAACAGGGGGCGACTCCTACGAGCAGTACTTC. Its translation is CASSPTGGDSYEQYF.

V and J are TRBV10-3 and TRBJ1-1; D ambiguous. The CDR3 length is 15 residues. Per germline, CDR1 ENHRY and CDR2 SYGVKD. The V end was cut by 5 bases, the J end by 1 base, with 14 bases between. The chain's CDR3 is CAISPTRRRNTEAFF. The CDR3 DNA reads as TGTGCCATCAGTCCTACTCGCCGGAGGAACACTGAAGCTTTCTTT.

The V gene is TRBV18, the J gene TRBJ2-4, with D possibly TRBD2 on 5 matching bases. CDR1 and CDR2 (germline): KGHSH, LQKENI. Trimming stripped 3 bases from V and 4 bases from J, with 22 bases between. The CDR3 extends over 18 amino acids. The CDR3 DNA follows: TGTGCCAGCTCACCCACGCGGGCCCCGAGATCCCCTAAAAACATTCAGTACTTC. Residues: CASSPTRAPRSPKNIQYF.

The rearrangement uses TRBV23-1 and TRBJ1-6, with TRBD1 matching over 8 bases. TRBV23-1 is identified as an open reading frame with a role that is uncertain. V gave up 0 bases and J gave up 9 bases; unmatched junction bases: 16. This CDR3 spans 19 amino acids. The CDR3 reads CASSQSSPRTTGTGSPLHF. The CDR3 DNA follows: TGCGCCAGCAGTCAATCGTCCCCTCGTACGACAGGGACAGGTTCACCCCTCCACTTT.

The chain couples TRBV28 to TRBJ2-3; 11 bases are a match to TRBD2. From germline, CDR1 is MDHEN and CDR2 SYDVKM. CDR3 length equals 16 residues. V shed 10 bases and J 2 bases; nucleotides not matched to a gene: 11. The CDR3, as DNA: TGTGCCACCAGGCGTCTAGCGGGGGGACTCACAGATACGCAGTATTTT. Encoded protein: CATRRLAGGLTDTQYF.

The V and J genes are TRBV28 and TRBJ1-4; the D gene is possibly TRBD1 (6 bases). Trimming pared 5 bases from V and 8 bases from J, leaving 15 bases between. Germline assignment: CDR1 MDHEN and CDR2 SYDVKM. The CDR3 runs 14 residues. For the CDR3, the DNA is TGTGCCAGCAGTCCCAGGGGAAGTTGCGAAAAACTGTTTTTT. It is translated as CASSPRGSCEKLFF.

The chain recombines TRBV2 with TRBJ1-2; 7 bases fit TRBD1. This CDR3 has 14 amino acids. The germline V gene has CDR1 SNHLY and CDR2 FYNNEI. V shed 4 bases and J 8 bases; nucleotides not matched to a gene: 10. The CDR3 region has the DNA TGTGCCAGCAGTGGGGGACAGCCCTATGGGGGCTACACCTTC. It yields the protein CASSGGQPYGGYTF.

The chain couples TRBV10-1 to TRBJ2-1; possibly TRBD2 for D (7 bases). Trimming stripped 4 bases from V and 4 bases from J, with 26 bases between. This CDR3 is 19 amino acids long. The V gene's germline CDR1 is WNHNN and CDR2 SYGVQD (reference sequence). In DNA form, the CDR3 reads TGCGCCAGCAGTGCGAGAAGGGGGGGCCCTCTTCTACCATACAATGAGCAGTTCTTC. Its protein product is CASSARRGGPLLPYNEQFF.

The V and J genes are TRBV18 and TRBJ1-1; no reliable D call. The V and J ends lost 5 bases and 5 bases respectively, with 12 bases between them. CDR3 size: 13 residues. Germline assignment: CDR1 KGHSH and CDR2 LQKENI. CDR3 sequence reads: CASSLRSGTEAFF. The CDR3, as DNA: TGTGCCAGCTCATTAAGGTCCGGGACTGAAGCTTTCTTT.

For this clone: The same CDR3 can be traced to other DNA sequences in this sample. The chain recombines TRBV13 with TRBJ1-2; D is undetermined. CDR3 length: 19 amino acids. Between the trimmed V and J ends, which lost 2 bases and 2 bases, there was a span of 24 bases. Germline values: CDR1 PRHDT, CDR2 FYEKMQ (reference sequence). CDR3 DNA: TGTGCCAGCAGCTTATGGCACTCGCGGAACCCGGGGTCCAACTATGGCTACACCTTC. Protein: CASSLWHSRNPGSNYGYTF.

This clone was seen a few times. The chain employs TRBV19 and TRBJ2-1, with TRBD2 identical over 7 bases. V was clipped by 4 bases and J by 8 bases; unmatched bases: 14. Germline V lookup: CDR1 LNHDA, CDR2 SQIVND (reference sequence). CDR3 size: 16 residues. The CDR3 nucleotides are TGTGCCAGTAGTAAAGGTCGGGGGGAACTCAGGGATGAGCAGTTCTTC. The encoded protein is CASSKGRGELRDEQFF. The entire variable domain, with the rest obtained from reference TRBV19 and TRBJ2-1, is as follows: DGGITQSPKYLFRKEGQNVTLSCEQNLNHDAMYWYRQDPGQGLRLIYYSQIVNDFQKGDIAEGYSVSREKKESFPLTVTSAQKNPTAFYLCASSKGRGELRDEQFFGPGTRLTVL.

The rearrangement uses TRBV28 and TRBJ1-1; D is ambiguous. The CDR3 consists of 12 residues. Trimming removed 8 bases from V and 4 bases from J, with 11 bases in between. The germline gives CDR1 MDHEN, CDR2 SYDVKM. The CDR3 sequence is CASDNSFTEAFF. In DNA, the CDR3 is TGTGCCAGCGATAACAGTTTCACTGAAGCTTTCTTT.

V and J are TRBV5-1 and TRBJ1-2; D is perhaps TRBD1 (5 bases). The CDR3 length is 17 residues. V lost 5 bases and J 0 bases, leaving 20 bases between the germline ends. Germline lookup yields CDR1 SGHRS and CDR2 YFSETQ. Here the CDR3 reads CASRSTPVTASNYGYTF. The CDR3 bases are TGCGCCAGCAGGTCCACCCCTGTGACAGCCTCTAACTATGGCTACACCTTC.

CDR3 sequence reads: CATSTAGGDNEQFF. CDR3 DNA sequence: TGTGCCACCAGCACAGCGGGGGGGGACAATGAGCAGTTCTTC. The rearrangement joins TRBV15 to TRBJ2-1; 10 nucleotides align to TRBD2. Per germline, CDR1 LNHNV and CDR2 YYDKDF (reference sequence). V was clipped by 4 bases and J by 5 bases; unmatched bases: 2. The CDR3 contains 14 residues.

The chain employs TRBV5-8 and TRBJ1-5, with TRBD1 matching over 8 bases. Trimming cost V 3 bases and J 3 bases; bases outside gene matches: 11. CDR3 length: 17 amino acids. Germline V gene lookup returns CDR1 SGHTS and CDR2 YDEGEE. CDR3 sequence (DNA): TGTGCCAGCAGCTCGCCGCGGACAGGGTCGGACAATCAGCCCCAGCATTTT. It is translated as CASSSPRTGSDNQPQHF.

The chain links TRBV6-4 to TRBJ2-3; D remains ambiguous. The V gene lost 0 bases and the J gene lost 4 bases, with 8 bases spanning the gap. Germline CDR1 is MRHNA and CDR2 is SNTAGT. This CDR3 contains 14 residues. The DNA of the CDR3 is TGTGCCAGCAGTGACTCATCCCTTCCAGATACGCAGTATTTT. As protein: CASSDSSLPDTQYF.